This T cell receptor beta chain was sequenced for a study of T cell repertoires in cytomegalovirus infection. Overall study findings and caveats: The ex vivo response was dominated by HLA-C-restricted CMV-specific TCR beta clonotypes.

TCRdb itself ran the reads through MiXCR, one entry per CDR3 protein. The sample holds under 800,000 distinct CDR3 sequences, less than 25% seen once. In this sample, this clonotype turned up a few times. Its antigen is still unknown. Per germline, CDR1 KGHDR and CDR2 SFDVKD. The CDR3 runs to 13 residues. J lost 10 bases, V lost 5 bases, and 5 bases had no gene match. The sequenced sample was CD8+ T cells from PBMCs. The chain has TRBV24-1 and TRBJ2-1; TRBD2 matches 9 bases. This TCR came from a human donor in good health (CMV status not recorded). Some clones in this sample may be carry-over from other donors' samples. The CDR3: CATSVQAGGEQFF. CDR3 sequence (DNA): TGTGCCACCAGTGTTCAAGCGGGGGGAGAGCAGTTCTTC.